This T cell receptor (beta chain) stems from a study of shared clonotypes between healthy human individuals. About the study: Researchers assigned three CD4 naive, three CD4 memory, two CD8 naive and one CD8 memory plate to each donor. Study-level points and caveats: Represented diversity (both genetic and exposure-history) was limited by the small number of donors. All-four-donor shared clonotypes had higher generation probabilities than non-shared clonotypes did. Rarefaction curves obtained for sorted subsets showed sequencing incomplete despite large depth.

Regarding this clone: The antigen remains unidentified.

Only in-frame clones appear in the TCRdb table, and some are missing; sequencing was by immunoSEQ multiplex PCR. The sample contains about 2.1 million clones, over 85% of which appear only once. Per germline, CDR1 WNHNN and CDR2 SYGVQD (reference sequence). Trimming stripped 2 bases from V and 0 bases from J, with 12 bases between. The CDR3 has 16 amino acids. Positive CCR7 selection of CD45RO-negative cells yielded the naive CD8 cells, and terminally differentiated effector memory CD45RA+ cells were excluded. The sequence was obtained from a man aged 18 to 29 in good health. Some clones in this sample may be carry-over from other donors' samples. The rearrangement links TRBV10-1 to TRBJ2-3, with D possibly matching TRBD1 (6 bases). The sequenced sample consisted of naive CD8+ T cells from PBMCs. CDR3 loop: CASSEDRDISTDTQYF. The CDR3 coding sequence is TGCGCCAGCAGTGAGGACCGGGACATAAGCACAGATACGCAGTATTTT.